The rows below give T cell receptor beta chains drawn from one sample of a study of T cell responses to AZD1222 COVID-19 vaccine. Data came from immunoSEQ multiplex PCR; TCRdb stores just in-frame clones and leaves some out. The repertoire holds roughly 120,000 clones, with roughly nine tenths as singletons. Sequencing used peripheral blood, obtained on day 0 of AZD1222 vaccination. Receptors were obtained from an adult in good health. Each CDR3 is given with its conserved first and last residue. Each record gives: V gene, J gene, CDR3 protein.

v_gene: TRBV5-6; j_gene: TRBJ1-2; CDR3aa: CASSRPSGGYTF
v_gene: TRBV11-3; j_gene: TRBJ1-1; CDR3aa: CASSLGTAREAFF
v_gene: TRBV19; j_gene: TRBJ2-7; CDR3aa: CASSIGGQLSYEQYF
v_gene: TRBV6-6; j_gene: TRBJ1-1; CDR3aa: CASSYAGPITEAFF
v_gene: TRBV4-1; j_gene: TRBJ2-5; CDR3aa: CASSPFALPLTHQETQYF
v_gene: TRBV6-5; j_gene: TRBJ2-3; CDR3aa: CASSYGAGGTDTQYF
v_gene: TRBV28; j_gene: TRBJ1-2; CDR3aa: CASSLPPPLNYGYTF
v_gene: TRBV6-5; j_gene: TRBJ1-6; CDR3aa: CASSTPGFYNSPLHF
v_gene: TRBV5-4; j_gene: TRBJ1-1; CDR3aa: CASSLSTMNTEAFF
v_gene: TRBV24-1; j_gene: TRBJ2-5; CDR3aa: CATSAGQGAGETQYF
v_gene: TRBV4-1; j_gene: TRBJ1-5; CDR3aa: CASSQIGGVGNQPQHF
v_gene: TRBV28; j_gene: TRBJ2-7; CDR3aa: CASSFVGSATSSYEQYF
v_gene: TRBV6-5; j_gene: TRBJ2-5; CDR3aa: CASSGSGGGWETQYF
v_gene: TRBV24-1; j_gene: TRBJ2-1; CDR3aa: CATSDSGQGSYNEQFF